A selection of T cell receptor beta chains follows, all from one sample in a study of PD-L1 blockade in urothelial cancer. This table comes from immunoSEQ multiplex PCR, and its TCRdb copy is limited to in-frame clones, with some not included. The table includes roughly 63,000 clones, around 81% detected once. The material sequenced was PBMCs, taken around atezolizumab (anti-PD-L1) treatment. These receptors came from a man aged 65 to 79 with urothelial cancer. CDR3s include the opening cysteine and the closing phenylalanine or tryptophan. Each record gives: J gene, D gene, CDR3 length, clone size, V gene, CDR3 DNA, CDR3 protein. The D gene is left open where the match is weak. The size field is filled for only some rows; it gives once, few, many or a size class.

j_gene: TRBJ2-2; d_gene: .; len: 12; abundance: .; v_gene: TRBV18; CDR3nt: TGTGCCAGCTCACTAGACACCGGGGAGCTGTTTTTT; CDR3aa: CASSLDTGELFF
j_gene: TRBJ2-3; d_gene: .; len: 16; abundance: .; v_gene: TRBV7-2; CDR3nt: TGTGCCAGCAGCCGAGGGTATGGCGGGAGCACAGATACGCAGTATTTT; CDR3aa: CASSRGYGGSTDTQYF
j_gene: TRBJ2-1; d_gene: .; len: 14; abundance: .; v_gene: TRBV5-1; CDR3nt: TGCGCCAGCAGCACCGGAGGGGCCTACAATGAGCAGTTCTTC; CDR3aa: CASSTGGAYNEQFF
j_gene: TRBJ2-7; d_gene: TRBD2; len: 17; abundance: .; v_gene: TRBV12-5; CDR3nt: TGTGCTAGTGGTTTGGTAGGGACTAGCGGGGCCACCTACGAGCAGTACTTC; CDR3aa: CASGLVGTSGATYEQYF
j_gene: TRBJ2-2; d_gene: .; len: 14; abundance: .; v_gene: TRBV6-5; CDR3nt: TGTGCCAGCAGTTACTCCACAGGGACCGGGGAGCTGTTTTTT; CDR3aa: CASSYSTGTGELFF
j_gene: TRBJ2-1; d_gene: TRBD1; len: 16; abundance: .; v_gene: TRBV5-6; CDR3nt: TGTGCCAGCAGCTCCGTGAGGGACAGGGTGAACAATGAGCAGTTCTTC; CDR3aa: CASSSVRDRVNNEQFF
j_gene: TRBJ1-2; d_gene: .; len: 15; abundance: once; v_gene: TRBV18; CDR3nt: TGTGCCAGCTCACCTGGGGCCAACCCGCCCTATGGCTACACCTTC; CDR3aa: CASSPGANPPYGYTF
j_gene: TRBJ2-1; d_gene: .; len: 13; abundance: few; v_gene: TRBV9; CDR3nt: TGTGCCAGCAGCGTAGTCCCGGTTGATGAGCAGTTCTTC; CDR3aa: CASSVVPVDEQFF
j_gene: TRBJ1-2; d_gene: .; len: 15; abundance: .; v_gene: TRBV2; CDR3nt: TGTGCCAGCAGTGAACGGGCAGGGGCCGTGTCGGGCTACACCTTC; CDR3aa: CASSERAGAVSGYTF
j_gene: TRBJ2-1; d_gene: .; len: 15; abundance: .; v_gene: TRBV6-5; CDR3nt: TGTGCCAGCAGTTACCAGGTAGCGGTTAGGAATGAGCAGTTCTTC; CDR3aa: CASSYQVAVRNEQFF
j_gene: TRBJ2-7; d_gene: TRBD1; len: 14; abundance: .; v_gene: TRBV7-2; CDR3nt: TGTGCCAGCAGCTACGACAGGGGGCTAGGCGAGCAGTACTTC; CDR3aa: CASSYDRGLGEQYF
j_gene: TRBJ2-2; d_gene: .; len: 14; abundance: few; v_gene: TRBV30; CDR3nt: TGTGCCTGGAGTGCAGGACTACCCACCGGGGAGCTGTTTTTT; CDR3aa: CAWSAGLPTGELFF
j_gene: TRBJ1-5; d_gene: .; len: 15; abundance: .; v_gene: TRBV6-1; CDR3nt: TGTGCCAGCAGTGTGGTTCATGTCGGGGATCAGCCCCAGCATTTT; CDR3aa: CASSVVHVGDQPQHF
j_gene: TRBJ2-3; d_gene: .; len: 14; abundance: .; v_gene: TRBV7-8; CDR3nt: TGTGCCAGCAGCTCCCCGGGGATGAGGGATACGCAGTATTTT; CDR3aa: CASSSPGMRDTQYF